This T cell receptor beta chain was documented in a study of beta chain features in type 1 diabetes. Expressed TCRB transcripts got sequenced, as all isolated RNA was reverse transcribed. Method: immunoSEQ multiplex PCR; TCRdb's copy keeps in-frame clones and lacks some. The data hold some 150,000 clones, with 10% observed a single time. This CDR3 is 15 amino acids long. V was clipped by 6 bases and J by 0 bases; unmatched bases: 5. The V gene's germline CDR1 is SGHTA and CDR2 FQGNSA. This clone was counted many times. Sequencing input: naive CD4+ T cells from blood. This sequence joins TRBV7-2 and TRBJ2-4, with TRBD1 matching 7 bases. This TCR came from a man younger than 30 in good health. The CDR3 protein is CASSRGPLAKNIQYF. The CDR3 region has the DNA TGTGCCAGCAGTAGGGGGCCTCTAGCCAAAAACATTCAGTACTTC.